Listed below are T cell receptor beta chains from one sample, sequenced in a study of T cells in Graves' hyperthyroidism and ophthalmopathy. TCRdb used MiXCR to reprocess the multiplex PCR reads, holding one entry per CDR3 protein. The sample has 400,000 or so distinct CDR3 sequences, roughly 15% seen once. Material: blood. The receptor source for this set is a woman younger than 45 with Graves' ophthalmopathy. CDR3s include the opening cysteine and the closing phenylalanine or tryptophan. A D gene is named only where the DNA matches it firmly.

>.|TRBJ1-5|TRBV6-6
CASSYSSSSEGQPQHF
>.|TRBJ2-3|TRBV7-9
CASSLALDTQYF
>.|TRBJ2-1|TRBV4-1
CASSQDGTGRNEQFF
>.|TRBJ2-1|TRBV28
CASNGLAEDTYNGQFF
>.|TRBJ1-6|TRBV7-2
CASSFRDIDSPLHF
>.|TRBJ1-5|TRBV7-9
CASSVGFPNQPQHF
>.|TRBJ1-5|TRBV4-1
CASSLRVSQPQHF
>.|TRBJ1-2|TRBV5-5
CASSREWDTTNYGYTF
>.|TRBJ1-1|TRBV7-8
CASSFRGEVNTEAFF
>TRBD1|TRBJ2-1|TRBV25-1
CASSDALGTGGSYNEQFF
>.|TRBJ1-5|TRBV5-5
CASSFQVDSSQPQHF
>TRBD2|TRBJ2-1|TRBV7-2
CASSYAGTSRDNEQFF
>TRBD1|TRBJ1-1|TRBV12-3/TRBV12-4
CASSFLPGQLAFF
>.|TRBJ1-3|TRBV7-2
CASSLDTGNTIYF
>TRBD1|TRBJ1-4|TRBV20-1
CSASWTGDVVTNEKLFF
>.|TRBJ2-2|TRBV2
CASMQGRTGELFF
>TRBD1|TRBJ1-6|TRBV2
CASTKGQIGPDSPLHF
>TRBD2|TRBJ2-5|TRBV7-6
CASSSGTSGGSETQYF
>TRBD1|TRBJ1-1|TRBV28
CASTPDRGRHTEAFF
>.|TRBJ2-7|TRBV27
CASSLSLDSEQYF
>TRBD2|TRBJ2-2|TRBV20-1
CSARERGRGANTGELFF
>.|TRBJ1-5|TRBV2
CASSGRNSYQPQHF
>.|TRBJ2-1|TRBV20-1
CSASNGDEQFF
>.|TRBJ1-1|TRBV28
CASSSPADSKGAEAFF
>.|TRBJ1-5|TRBV28
CASSLSPGFQPQHF
>.|TRBJ1-1|TRBV30
CAWREQEMNTEAFF
>.|TRBJ1-1|TRBV5-1
CASRKDLITEAFF
>TRBD2|TRBJ2-4|TRBV6-2/TRBV6-3
CASRSVAGAKNIQYF
>.|TRBJ2-5|TRBV28
CASSFRVTLGVTQYF
>TRBD1|TRBJ2-7|TRBV10-1
CASSESLDRGYEQYF
>.|TRBJ1-2|TRBV11-2
CASSLGSGDWDGYTF
>.|TRBJ1-5|TRBV7-9
CASSFGVSQPQHF
>.|TRBJ1-5|TRBV11-2
CASSLEGMGGEPQHF
>.|TRBJ2-3|TRBV6-1
CASGDGLWSSTDTQYF
>.|TRBJ1-5|TRBV20-1
CSATKFPPYSNQPQHF
>.|TRBJ2-7|TRBV5-1
CASSLSDSTYEQYF
>.|TRBJ2-4|TRBV13
CASSLVRAKNIQYF
>.|TRBJ1-5|TRBV6-1
CASRPGNSNQPQHF
>TRBD1|TRBJ1-2|TRBV10-3
CAISGPRDRGYGYTF
>TRBD1|TRBJ2-5|TRBV14
CASSLRGHYQETQYF
>.|TRBJ2-2|TRBV19
CATGTGELFF
>.|TRBJ2-6|TRBV18
CASAESPGVRPGANVLTF
>.|TRBJ1-6|TRBV5-1
CASSLEGGSYNSPLHF
>.|TRBJ2-4|TRBV3-1
CASSQVPGKNIQYF
>TRBD1|TRBJ1-2|TRBV27
CASSYRTGLGYTF
>TRBD1|TRBJ2-2|TRBV7-3
CASSYLGQGTGELFF
>.|TRBJ1-5|TRBV20-1
CRYGDPGGNQPQHF
>TRBD1|TRBJ1-4|TRBV29-1
CSVLRQGIGKLFF